Following are 8 T cell receptor beta chains from one sample sequenced in a study of beta chain features in type 1 diabetes. Of the isolated RNA, all was reverse transcribed, and so the sequenced material was expressed TCRB transcripts. Assay: immunoSEQ multiplex PCR; the TCRdb copy retains only in-frame clones and omits some. This sample yields roughly 450,000 clones, of which more than 11% are seen a single time; roughly 0.04% belongs to the top ten. Material: naive CD4+ T cells from blood. The receptors come from a young man in good health.

This clone was found a few times. The chain recombines TRBV5-1 with TRBJ2-1, with D tentatively TRBD1 (6 bases). The CDR3 totals 15 residues. Trimming removed 2 bases from V and 10 bases from J, with 19 bases in between. Per the germline V gene, CDR1 is SGHRS and CDR2 is YFSETQ. CDR3 sequence (DNA): TGCGCCAGCAGCTTCGACAGGATCTTTTCTGAGGAGCAGTTCTTC. It codes for CASSFDRIFSEEQFF. The full variable domain, in which reference TRBV5-1 and TRBJ2-1 provide the parts outside the CDR3, is KAGVTQTPRYLIKTRGQQVTLSCSPISGHRSVSWYQQTPGQGLQFLFEYFSETQRNKGNFPGRFSGRQFSNSRSEMNVSTLELGDSALYLCASSFDRIFSEEQFFGPGTRLTVL.

This clone has only a few counts. This chain joins TRBV18 and TRBJ2-2; D is uncertain. V was pared by 5 bases and J by 1 base, with 5 bases between. The CDR3 contains 13 residues. The germline V gene encodes CDR1 KGHSH and CDR2 LQKENI. Here the CDR3 reads CASSFRNTGELFF. CDR3 coding DNA: TGTGCCAGCTCATTCAGGAACACCGGGGAGCTGTTTTTT.

In its sample, this clone was seen a few times. The chain links TRBV9 to TRBJ2-1, with D tentatively TRBD2 (6 bases). V was clipped by 2 bases and J by 4 bases, with 13 bases between them. Germline V lookup: CDR1 SGDLS, CDR2 YYNGEE. The CDR3 consists of 15 residues. CDR3 sequence: CASSVSAGIYNEQFF. The CDR3 DNA reads TGTGCCAGCAGCGTCTCAGCGGGTATTTACAATGAGCAGTTCTTC.

The chain is built from TRBV7-9 and TRBJ1-1; perhaps TRBD1 as D (5 bases). The CDR3 has 16 residues. Germline CDR1 reads SEHNR; CDR2 reads FQNEAQ (reference sequence). Trimming left V 1 base short and J 1 base short, with 13 bases between. The CDR3 DNA follows: TGTGCCAGCAGCTTAGAGGTCTGGGGGAGGAACACTGAAGCTTTCTTT. The encoded protein is CASSLEVWGRNTEAFF.

This clone has more than one count but fewer than ten. This chain connects TRBV4-2 to TRBJ2-5; D is ambiguous. The V and J ends lost 0 bases and 5 bases respectively, with 7 bases between them. This CDR3 is 13 amino acids long. From germline, CDR1 is LGHNA and CDR2 YNFKEQ. For the CDR3, the DNA is TGTGCCAGCAGCCAAGAGTCCCGTGAGACCCAGTACTTC. This sequence encodes CASSQESRETQYF.

The rearrangement links TRBV7-2 to TRBJ2-5, with 12 bases lining up with TRBD2. Germline lookup yields CDR1 SGHTA and CDR2 FQGNSA. V lost 2 bases, J lost 1 base, and 8 bases stayed unmatched. This CDR3 is 18 amino acids long. CDR3: CASSLRASGGARQETQYF. The DNA for the CDR3 is TGTGCCAGCAGCTTAAGAGCTAGCGGGGGGGCCCGCCAAGAGACCCAGTACTTC.

This clone was counted a few times. This chain links TRBV4-3 with TRBJ1-1; D gene uncertain. Germline V gene data show CDR1 as LGHNA and CDR2 as YSLEER. V lost 0 bases to trimming and J lost 1 base, with 6 bases between them. The CDR3 is made up of 14 amino acids. The CDR3 is CASSQDRGNTEAFF. Here the CDR3 DNA reads TGCGCCAGCAGCCAAGATCGGGGGAACACTGAAGCTTTCTTT.

There are a few counts of this clone. The chain uses TRBV5-1 and TRBJ2-7, with 9 nucleotides matching TRBD1. This CDR3 is built from 16 residues. V was clipped by 0 bases and J by 4 bases; unmatched bases: 8. Germline V CDR1 and CDR2: SGHRS, YFSETQ. The CDR3 is CASSLGPGQGRYEQYF. DNA of the CDR3: TGCGCCAGCAGCTTGGGGCCGGGACAGGGACGATACGAGCAGTACTTC.